This TCR beta chain was documented in a study of PD-L1 blockade in urothelial cancer. Whole-study context: Samples came from 3 weeks, at the second dose, and 6 weeks into treatment.

Per germline, CDR1 SGHRS and CDR2 YFSETQ. The CDR3 length is 15 residues. The trim removed 3 bases at V and 2 bases at J, leaving 5 bases unmatched. Assay used: immunoSEQ multiplex PCR; TCRdb lists only in-frame clones, some missing. Among fewer than 45,000 clones, more than 70% were seen once, and the ten largest hold approximately 15%. The sequencing here drew on PBMCs, taken around atezolizumab (anti-PD-L1) treatment. J is TRBJ2-3 and V is TRBV5-1; 8 nucleotides agree with TRBD2. This clonotype originated in a man aged 55 to 70 with urothelial cancer. The CDR3 here is CASSSLAGTTDTQYF. The CDR3 DNA is TGCGCCAGCAGCTCCTTAGCGGGGACCACAGATACGCAGTATTTT.